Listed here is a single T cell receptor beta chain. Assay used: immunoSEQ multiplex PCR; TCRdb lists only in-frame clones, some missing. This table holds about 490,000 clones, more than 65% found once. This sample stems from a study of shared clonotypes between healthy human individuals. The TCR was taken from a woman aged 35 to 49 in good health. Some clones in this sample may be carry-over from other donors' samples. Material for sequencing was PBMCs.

The CDR3 protein is CAWSVWDSNYGYTF. CDR3 in DNA: TGTGCCTGGAGTGTTTGGGACAGCAACTATGGCTACACCTTC. The chain links TRBV30 to TRBJ1-2; 7 bases agree with TRBD1. From germline, CDR1 is GTSNPN and CDR2 SVGIG (reference sequence). This CDR3 contains 14 residues. V lost 0 bases and J lost 2; bases outside the gene matches: 3.